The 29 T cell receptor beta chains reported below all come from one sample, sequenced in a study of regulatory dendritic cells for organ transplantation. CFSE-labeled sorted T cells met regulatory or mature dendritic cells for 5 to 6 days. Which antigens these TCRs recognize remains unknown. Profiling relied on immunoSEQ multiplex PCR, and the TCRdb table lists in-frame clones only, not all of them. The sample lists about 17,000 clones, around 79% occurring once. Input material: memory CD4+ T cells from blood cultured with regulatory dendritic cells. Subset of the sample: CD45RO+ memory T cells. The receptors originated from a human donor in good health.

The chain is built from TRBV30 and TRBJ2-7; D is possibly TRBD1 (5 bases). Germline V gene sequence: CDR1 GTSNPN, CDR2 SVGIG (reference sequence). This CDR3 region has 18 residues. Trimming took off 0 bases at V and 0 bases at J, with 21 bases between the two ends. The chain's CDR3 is CAWSVLLVYGHLSYEQYF. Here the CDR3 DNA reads TGTGCCTGGAGTGTACTTTTAGTGTATGGACACCTCTCCTACGAGCAGTACTTC.

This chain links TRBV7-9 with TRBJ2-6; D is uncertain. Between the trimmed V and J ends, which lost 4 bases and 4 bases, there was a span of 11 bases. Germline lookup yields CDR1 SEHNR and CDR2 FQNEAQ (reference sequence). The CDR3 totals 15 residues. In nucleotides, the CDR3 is TGTGCCAGCAGCTCGGCTAGGGCAGGGGCCAACGTCCTGACTTTC. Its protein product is CASSSARAGANVLTF.

CDR3: CASSARMGETQYF. CDR3 DNA: TGTGCCAGCAGTGCCAGGATGGGGGAGACCCAGTACTTC. The chain joins TRBV2 to TRBJ2-5; D not resolved. Germline lookup yields CDR1 SNHLY and CDR2 FYNNEI. The V gene lost 4 bases and the J gene lost 5 bases, with 11 bases spanning the gap. The CDR3 runs to 13 residues.

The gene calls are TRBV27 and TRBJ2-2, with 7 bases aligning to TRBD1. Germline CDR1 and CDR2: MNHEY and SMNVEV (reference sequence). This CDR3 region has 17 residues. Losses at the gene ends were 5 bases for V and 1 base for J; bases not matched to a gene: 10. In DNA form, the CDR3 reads TGTGCCAGCAGTCTGAGGACAGGCTCTATGAACACCGGGGAGCTGTTTTTT. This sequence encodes CASSLRTGSMNTGELFF.

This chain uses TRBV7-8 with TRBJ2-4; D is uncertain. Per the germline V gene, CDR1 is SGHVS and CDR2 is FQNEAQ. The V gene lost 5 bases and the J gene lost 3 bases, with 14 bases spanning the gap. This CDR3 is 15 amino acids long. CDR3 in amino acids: CASSVTGLGKNIQYF. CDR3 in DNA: TGTGCCAGCAGCGTCACTGGGCTGGGCAAAAACATTCAGTACTTC.

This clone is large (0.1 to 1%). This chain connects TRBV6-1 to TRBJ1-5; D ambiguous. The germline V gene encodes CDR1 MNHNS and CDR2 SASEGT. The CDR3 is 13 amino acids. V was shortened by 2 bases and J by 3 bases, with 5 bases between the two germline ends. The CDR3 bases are TGTGCCAGCAGTGAATACTTCAATCAGCCCCAGCATTTT. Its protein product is CASSEYFNQPQHF.

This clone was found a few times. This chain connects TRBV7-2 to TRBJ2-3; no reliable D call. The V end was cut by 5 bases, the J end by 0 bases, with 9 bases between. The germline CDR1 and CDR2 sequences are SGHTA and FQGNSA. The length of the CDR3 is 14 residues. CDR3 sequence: CASSPDPSTDTQYF. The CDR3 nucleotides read TGTGCCAGCAGCCCTGACCCTAGCACAGATACGCAGTATTTT.

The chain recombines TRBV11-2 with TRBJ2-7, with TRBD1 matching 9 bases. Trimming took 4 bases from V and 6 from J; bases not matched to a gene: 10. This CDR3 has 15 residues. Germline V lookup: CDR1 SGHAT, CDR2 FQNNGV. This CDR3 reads CASSSDPGQGAEQYF. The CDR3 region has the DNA TGTGCCAGCAGCTCAGATCCGGGACAGGGAGCCGAGCAGTACTTC.

In DNA form, the CDR3 reads TGTGCCAGCAGGGGGGGACAGGGGACAGATACGCAGTATTTT. Translation gives CASRGGQGTDTQYF. This chain links TRBV6-6 with TRBJ2-3, with 10 positions matching TRBD1. The CDR3 has 14 amino acids. Germline CDR1 is MNHNY and CDR2 is SVGAGI (reference sequence). V lost 6 bases to trimming and J lost 3 bases; unmatched junction nucleotides: 3.

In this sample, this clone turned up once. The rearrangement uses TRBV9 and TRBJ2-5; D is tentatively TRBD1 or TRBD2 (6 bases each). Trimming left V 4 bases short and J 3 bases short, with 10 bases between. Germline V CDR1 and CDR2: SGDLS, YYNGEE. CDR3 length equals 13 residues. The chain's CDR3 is CASSNRGEETQYF. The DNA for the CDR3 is TGTGCCAGCAGCAATAGGGGGGAAGAGACCCAGTACTTC. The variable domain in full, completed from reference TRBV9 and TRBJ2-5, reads DSGVTQTPKHLITATGQRVTLRCSPRSGDLSVYWYQQSLDQGLQFLIQYYNGEERAKGNILERFSAQQFPDLHSELNLSSLELGDSALYFCASSNRGEETQYFGPGTRLLVL.

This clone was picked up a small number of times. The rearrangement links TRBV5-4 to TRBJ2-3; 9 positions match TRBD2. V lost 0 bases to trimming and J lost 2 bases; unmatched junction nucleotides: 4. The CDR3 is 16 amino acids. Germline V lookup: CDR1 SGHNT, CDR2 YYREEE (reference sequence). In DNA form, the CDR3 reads TGTGCCAGCAGCTTGGTGCTAGCGGGGTACACAGATACGCAGTATTTT. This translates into CASSLVLAGYTDTQYF.

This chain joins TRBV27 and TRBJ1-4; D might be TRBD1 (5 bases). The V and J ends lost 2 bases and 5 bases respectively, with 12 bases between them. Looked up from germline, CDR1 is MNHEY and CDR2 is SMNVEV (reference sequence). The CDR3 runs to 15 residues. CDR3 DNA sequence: TGTGCCAGCAGTTTAGGGGGGACGGTGAATGAAAAACTGTTTTTT. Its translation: CASSLGGTVNEKLFF.

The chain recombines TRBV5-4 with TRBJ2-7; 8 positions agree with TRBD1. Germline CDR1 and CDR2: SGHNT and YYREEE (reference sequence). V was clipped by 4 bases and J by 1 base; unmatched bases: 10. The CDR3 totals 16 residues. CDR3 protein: CASSAWRTGLSYEQYF. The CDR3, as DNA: TGTGCCAGCAGCGCCTGGCGGACAGGGCTTTCCTACGAGCAGTACTTC.

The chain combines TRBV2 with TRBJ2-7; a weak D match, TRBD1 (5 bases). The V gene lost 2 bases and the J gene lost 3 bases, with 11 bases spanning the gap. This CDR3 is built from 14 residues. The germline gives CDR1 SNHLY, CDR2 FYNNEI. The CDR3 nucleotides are TGTGCCAGCAGTGAACAGGGCTCCCTCTACGAGCAGTACTTC. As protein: CASSEQGSLYEQYF.

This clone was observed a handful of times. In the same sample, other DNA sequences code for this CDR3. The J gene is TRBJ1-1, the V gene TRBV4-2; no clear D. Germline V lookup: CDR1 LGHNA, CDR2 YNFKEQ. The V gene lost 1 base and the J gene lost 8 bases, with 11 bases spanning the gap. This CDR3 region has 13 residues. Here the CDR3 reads CASSQGRGREAFF. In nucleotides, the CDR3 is TGTGCCAGCAGCCAAGGACGGGGTCGAGAAGCTTTCTTT.

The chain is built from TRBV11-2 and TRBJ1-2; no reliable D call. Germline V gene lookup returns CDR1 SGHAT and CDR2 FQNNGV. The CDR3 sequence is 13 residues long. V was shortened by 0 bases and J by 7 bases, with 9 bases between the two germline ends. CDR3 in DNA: TGTGCCAGCAGCTTAGATCGAGCGATTGGCTACACCTTC. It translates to CASSLDRAIGYTF.

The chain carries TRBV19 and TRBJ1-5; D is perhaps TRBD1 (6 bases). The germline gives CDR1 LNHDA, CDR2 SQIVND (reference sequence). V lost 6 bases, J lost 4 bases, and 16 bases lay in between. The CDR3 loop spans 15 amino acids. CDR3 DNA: TGTGCCAGTAGGCGAGCCGGGGGCTTTAATCAGCCCCAGCATTTT. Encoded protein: CASRRAGGFNQPQHF.

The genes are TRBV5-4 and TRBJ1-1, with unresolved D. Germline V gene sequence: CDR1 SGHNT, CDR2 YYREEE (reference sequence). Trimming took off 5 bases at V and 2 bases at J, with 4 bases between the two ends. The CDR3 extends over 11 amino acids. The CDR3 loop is CASSKNTEAFF. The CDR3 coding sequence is TGTGCCAGCAGTAAAAACACTGAAGCTTTCTTT.

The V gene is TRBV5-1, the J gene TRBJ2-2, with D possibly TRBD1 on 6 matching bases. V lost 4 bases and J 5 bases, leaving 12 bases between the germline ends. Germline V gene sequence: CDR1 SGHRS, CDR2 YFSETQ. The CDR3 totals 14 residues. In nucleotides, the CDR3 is TGCGCCAGCAGCAGGGACATTGTTACCGGGGAGCTGTTTTTT. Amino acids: CASSRDIVTGELFF.

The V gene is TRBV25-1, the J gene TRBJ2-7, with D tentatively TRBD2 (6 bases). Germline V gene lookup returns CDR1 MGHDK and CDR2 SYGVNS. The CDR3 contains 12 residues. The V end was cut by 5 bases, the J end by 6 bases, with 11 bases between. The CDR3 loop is CASSTPGVEQYF. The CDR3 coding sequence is TGTGCCAGCAGTACCCCGGGGGTCGAGCAGTACTTC.

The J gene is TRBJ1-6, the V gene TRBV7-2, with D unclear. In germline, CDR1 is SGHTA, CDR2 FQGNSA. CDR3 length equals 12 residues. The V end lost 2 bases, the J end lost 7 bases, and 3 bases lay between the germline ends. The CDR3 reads CASSLLNSPLHF. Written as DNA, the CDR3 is TGTGCCAGCAGCTTACTGAATTCACCCCTCCACTTT.

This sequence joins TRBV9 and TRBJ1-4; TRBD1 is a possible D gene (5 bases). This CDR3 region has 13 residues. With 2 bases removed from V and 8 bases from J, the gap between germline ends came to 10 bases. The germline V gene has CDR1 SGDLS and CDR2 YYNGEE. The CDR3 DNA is TGTGCCAGCAGCGTTGGTCAGGGAGAAAAACTGTTTTTT. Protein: CASSVGQGEKLFF.

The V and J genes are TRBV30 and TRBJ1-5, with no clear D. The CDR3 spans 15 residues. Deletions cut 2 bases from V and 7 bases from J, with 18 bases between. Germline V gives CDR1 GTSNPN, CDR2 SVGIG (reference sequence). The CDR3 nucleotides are TGTGCCTGGAGTCAAAAGTCGGGTATTTACCAGCCCCAGCATTTT. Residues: CAWSQKSGIYQPQHF. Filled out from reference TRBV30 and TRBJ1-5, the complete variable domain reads SQTIHQWPATLVQPVGSPLSLECTVEGTSNPNLYWYRQAAGRGLQLLFYSVGIGQISSEVPQNLSASRPQDRQFILSSKKLLLSDSGFYLCAWSQKSGIYQPQHFGDGTRLSIL.

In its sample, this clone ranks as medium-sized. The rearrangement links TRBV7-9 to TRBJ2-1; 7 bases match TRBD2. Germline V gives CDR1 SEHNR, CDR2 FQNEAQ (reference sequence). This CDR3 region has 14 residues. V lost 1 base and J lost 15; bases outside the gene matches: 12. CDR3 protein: CASSLGPTSDGRFF. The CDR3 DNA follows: TGTGCCAGCAGCTTAGGGCCCACTAGCGATGGTCGGTTCTTC. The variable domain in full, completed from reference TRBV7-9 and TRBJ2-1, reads DTGVSQNPRHKITKRGQNVTFRCDPISEHNRLYWYRQTLGQGPEFLTYFQNEAQLEKSRLLSDRFSAERPKGSFSTLEIQRTEQGDSAMYLCASSLGPTSDGRFFGPGTRLTVL.

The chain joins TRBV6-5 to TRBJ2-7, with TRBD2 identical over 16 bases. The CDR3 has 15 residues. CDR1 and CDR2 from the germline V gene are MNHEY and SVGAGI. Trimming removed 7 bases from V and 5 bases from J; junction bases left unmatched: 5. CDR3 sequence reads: CASKGTSGRADEQYF. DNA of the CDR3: TGTGCCAGCAAGGGGACTAGCGGGAGGGCCGACGAGCAGTACTTC.

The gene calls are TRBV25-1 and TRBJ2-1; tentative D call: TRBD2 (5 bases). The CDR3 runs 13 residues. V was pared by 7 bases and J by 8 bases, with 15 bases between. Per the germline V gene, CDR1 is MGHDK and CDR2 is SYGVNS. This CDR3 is CASISSGMDEQFF. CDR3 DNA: TGTGCCAGCATATCTTCGGGGATGGATGAGCAGTTCTTC.

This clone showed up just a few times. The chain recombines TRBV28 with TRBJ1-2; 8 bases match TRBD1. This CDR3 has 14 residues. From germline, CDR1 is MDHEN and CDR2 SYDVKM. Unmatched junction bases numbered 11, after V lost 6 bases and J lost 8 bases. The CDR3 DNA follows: TGTGCCAGCAGACCAGGACAGGGTTTTGGGGGCTACACCTTC. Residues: CASRPGQGFGGYTF.

CDR3 region: CASREFGPGTDTQYF. CDR3 nucleotides: TGCGCCAGCAGGGAATTCGGCCCCGGCACAGATACGCAGTATTTT. The chain is built from TRBV10-2 and TRBJ2-3; D unresolved. Between the trimmed V and J ends, which lost 6 bases and 1 base, there was a span of 14 bases. This CDR3 has 15 amino acids. In germline, CDR1 is WSHSY, CDR2 SAAADI.

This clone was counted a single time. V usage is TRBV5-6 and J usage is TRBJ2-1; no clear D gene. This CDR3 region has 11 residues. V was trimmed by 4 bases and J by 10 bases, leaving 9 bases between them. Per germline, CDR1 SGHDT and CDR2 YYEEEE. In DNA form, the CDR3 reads TGTGCCAGCAGCGCGACGTTCGAGCAGTTCTTC. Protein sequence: CASSATFEQFF.